These 29 T cell receptor beta chains were sequenced from one sample in a study of blood T cell repertoires in COVID-19. Repertoires were generated with immunoSEQ multiplex PCR, while TCRdb's copy carries only in-frame clones and drops some. The sample lists approximately 160,000 clones, approximately 85% seen once, with about 11% in the top ten. The sequencing input was peripheral blood. All receptors come from a man in his sixties with active or convalescent COVID-19.

V is TRBV5-1 and J is TRBJ2-3; tentatively, D is TRBD1 (6 bases). Germline assignment: CDR1 SGHRS and CDR2 YFSETQ. The CDR3 contains 15 residues. The V end lost 7 bases, the J end lost 0 bases, and 15 bases lay between the germline ends. CDR3 sequence: CASGGRAASTDTQYF. The CDR3 coding sequence is TGCGCCAGCGGGGGCCGGGCAGCGAGCACAGATACGCAGTATTTT.

The chain is built from TRBV3-1 (or the pseudogene TRBV3-2) and TRBJ2-1, with D possibly TRBD1 on 5 matching bases. The length of the CDR3 is 20 residues. V lost 4 bases, J lost 0 bases, and 25 bases lay in between. CDR1 is LGHDT and CDR2 is YNNKEL in the germline V gene (reference sequence). The CDR3 DNA reads TGTGCCAGCAGCCCCACCGATCAGGGCCTTATTCTTAGCTCCTACAATGAGCAGTTCTTC. Its protein is CASSPTDQGLILSSYNEQFF.

The chain uses TRBV24-1 and TRBJ2-3, with TRBD2 identical over 7 bases. Germline-derived CDR1 and CDR2 are KGHDR and SFDVKD. This CDR3 contains 14 residues. J lost 11 bases, V lost 4 bases, and 11 bases had no gene match. The CDR3 region is CATSDSGLPFMQYF. DNA for the CDR3: TGTGCCACCAGTGACTCGGGACTACCCTTTATGCAGTATTTT.

This chain connects TRBV6-1 to TRBJ2-7; 8 bases are a match to TRBD2. The length of the CDR3 is 18 residues. In germline, CDR1 is MNHNS, CDR2 SASEGT. V lost 4 bases, J lost 2 bases, and 16 bases stayed unmatched. The CDR3 DNA is TGTGCCAGCAGTGCCTCGTCGCGCGTGAGCGGGGGTACCTACGAGCAGTACTTC. The encoded protein is CASSASSRVSGGTYEQYF.

This clone was recorded once. V gene TRBV18 combines with J gene TRBJ2-7, with 9 nucleotides matching TRBD2. J gave up 3 bases and V 3 bases, and 3 bases lay outside the gene matches. This CDR3 has 14 residues. The germline gives CDR1 KGHSH, CDR2 LQKENI. DNA of the CDR3: TGTGCCAGCTCACCGACTAGCGGCTACTACGAGCAGTACTTC. Amino acid sequence: CASSPTSGYYEQYF.

This clone was detected a few times. This rearrangement joins TRBV6-4 to TRBJ2-3; 9 bases align to TRBD2. There are 14 residues in the CDR3. V trimming: 6 bases; J trimming: 3 bases; junction bases outside the gene matches: 4. The germline V gene encodes CDR1 MRHNA and CDR2 SNTAGT. CDR3 protein: CASSPGLATDTQYF. Here the CDR3 DNA reads TGTGCCAGCAGCCCGGGACTAGCTACAGATACGCAGTATTTT.

The chain combines TRBV6-5 with TRBJ2-1, with a weak D call TRBD1 (5 bases). CDR1 and CDR2 (germline): MNHEY, SVGAGI. This CDR3 has 14 amino acids. Trimming stripped 2 bases from V and 4 bases from J, with 9 bases between. CDR3 amino acids: CASSYGADYNEQFF. The CDR3 DNA reads as TGTGCCAGCAGTTACGGGGCGGATTACAATGAGCAGTTCTTC.

This clone has just one count. The chain couples TRBV19 to TRBJ2-3; D gene ambiguous. CDR3 length: 15 residues. With 5 bases removed from V and 3 bases from J, the gap between germline ends came to 15 bases. The germline V gene encodes CDR1 LNHDA and CDR2 SQIVND (reference sequence). Here the CDR3 DNA reads TGTGCCAGTAGTGAAAGTTACAGAACAACAGATACGCAGTATTTT. Translated: CASSESYRTTDTQYF.

The rearrangement uses TRBV5-6 and TRBJ1-2; unclear D gene. Trimming stripped 3 bases from V and 2 bases from J, with 11 bases between. The CDR3 extends over 14 amino acids. Germline CDR1 reads SGHDT; CDR2 reads YYEEEE. CDR3 region: CASSSMAANYGYTF. As DNA, the CDR3 is TGTGCCAGCAGCTCAATGGCAGCGAACTATGGCTACACCTTC.

The chain recombines TRBV28 with TRBJ1-2; 7 nucleotides match TRBD1. V lost 4 bases, J lost 4 bases, and 3 bases stayed unmatched. The CDR3 runs 13 residues. The germline CDR1 and CDR2 sequences are MDHEN and SYDVKM. The CDR3 sequence is CASSSGQVYGYTF. CDR3 coding DNA: TGTGCCAGCAGTTCCGGACAGGTCTATGGCTACACCTTC.

The chain combines TRBV5-1 with TRBJ2-5, with 8 bases that match TRBD2. CDR3 length: 15 amino acids. The J segment lost 5 bases and the V segment lost 2 bases, leaving 8 bases of the junction unmatched. Germline CDR1 and CDR2: SGHRS and YFSETQ. CDR3 sequence reads: CASSFAGGREETQYF. The CDR3 bases are TGCGCCAGCAGCTTTGCGGGAGGCCGTGAGGAGACCCAGTACTTC. The entire variable domain, with the rest obtained from reference TRBV5-1 and TRBJ2-5, is as follows: KAGVTQTPRYLIKTRGQQVTLSCSPISGHRSVSWYQQTPGQGLQFLFEYFSETQRNKGNFPGRFSGRQFSNSRSEMNVSTLELGDSALYLCASSFAGGREETQYFGPGTRLLVL.

This chain uses TRBV7-9 with TRBJ1-1; TRBD1 might be the D (5 bases). Germline V lookup: CDR1 SEHNR, CDR2 FQNEAQ (reference sequence). Trimming shortened V by 4 bases and J by 4 bases, and 10 bases separated the two germline ends. This CDR3 has 13 amino acids. The DNA for the CDR3 is TGTGCCAGCAGCTCCGCCGGGGGCACTGAAGCTTTCTTT. Translating gives CASSSAGGTEAFF. The complete variable domain, with remaining parts taken from reference TRBV7-9 and TRBJ1-1, reads DTGVSQNPRHKITKRGQNVTFRCDPISEHNRLYWYRQTLGQGPEFLTYFQNEAQLEKSRLLSDRFSAERPKGSFSTLEIQRTEQGDSAMYLCASSSAGGTEAFFGQGTRLTVV.

This clone occurred a few times. The chain recombines TRBV5-5 with TRBJ1-1; the D gene is possibly TRBD1 (5 bases). Germline loops: CDR1 SGHKS, CDR2 YYEKEE (reference sequence). CDR3 length: 14 amino acids. Trimming removed 0 bases from V and 7 bases from J, with 13 bases in between. The DNA for the CDR3 is TGTGCCAGCAGCTTGGGGGGCGCGGAGCGTGAAGCTTTCTTT. Amino acids: CASSLGGAEREAFF.

This clone was recorded a few times. The same CDR3 can be traced to other DNA sequences in this sample. This chain links TRBV5-1 with TRBJ2-5, with 15 bases identical to TRBD2. Unmatched junction bases numbered 6, after V lost 4 bases and J lost 5 bases. The CDR3 has 16 amino acids. The germline V gene has CDR1 SGHRS and CDR2 YFSETQ. The CDR3 sequence is CASSPGLAGGRETQYF. The CDR3 DNA follows: TGCGCCAGCAGCCCTGGACTAGCGGGGGGGCGCGAGACCCAGTACTTC.

The V call is TRBV11-2, the J call TRBJ1-2; a possible D gene is TRBD1 (6 bases). V was cut by 5 bases and J by 6 bases, with 16 bases left in between. CDR1 and CDR2 from the germline V gene are SGHAT and FQNNGV. This CDR3 has 14 residues. The CDR3 loop reads CASSPIGQKHGYTF. For the CDR3, the DNA is TGTGCCAGCAGCCCCATCGGACAGAAGCATGGCTACACCTTC. The whole variable domain, filled in from reference TRBV11-2 and TRBJ1-2, reads EAGVAQSPRYKIIEKRQSVAFWCNPISGHATLYWYQQILGQGPKLLIQFQNNGVVDDSQLPKDRFSAERLKGVDSTLKIQPAKLEDSAVYLCASSPIGQKHGYTFGSGTRLTVV.

This clone has more than one count but fewer than ten. The rearrangement uses TRBV6-4 and TRBJ2-3; 11 bases line up with TRBD2. CDR1 is MRHNA and CDR2 is SNTAGT in the germline V gene. The CDR3 consists of 15 residues. Trimming removed 2 bases from V and 6 bases from J; junction bases left unmatched: 4. CDR3 nucleotides: TGTGCCAGCAGTGACGGGACTAGCGGAGTGGATACGCAGTATTTT. Amino acids: CASSDGTSGVDTQYF.

The gene calls are TRBV19 and TRBJ2-3, with a tentative D call TRBD1 (6 bases). V lost 11 bases and J lost 2, with 14 bases in between. The germline V gene encodes CDR1 LNHDA and CDR2 SQIVND (reference sequence). This CDR3 is 13 amino acids long. The CDR3 nucleotides read TGTGCCTCAAAAGGACAGTTCACAGATACGCAGTATTTT. Translation gives CASKGQFTDTQYF. The full variable domain, its missing parts supplied by reference TRBV19 and TRBJ2-3, is DGGITQSPKYLFRKEGQNVTLSCEQNLNHDAMYWYRQDPGQGLRLIYYSQIVNDFQKGDIAEGYSVSREKKESFPLTVTSAQKNPTAFYLCASKGQFTDTQYFGPGTRLTVL.

This clone has a single count. The chain recombines TRBV27 with TRBJ1-1; no clear D gene. Germline V gene sequence: CDR1 MNHEY, CDR2 SMNVEV (reference sequence). CDR3 length equals 15 residues. Trimming left V 4 bases short and J 2 bases short, with 14 bases between. The CDR3 DNA follows: TGTGCCAGCAGTTCTAGGTTTGAGGGCAACACTGAAGCTTTCTTT. The encoded protein is CASSSRFEGNTEAFF.

The J gene is TRBJ2-7, the V gene TRBV10-3; D perhaps matches TRBD1 (5 bases). CDR3 size: 15 residues. CDR1 is ENHRY and CDR2 is SYGVKD in the germline V gene. V lost 10 bases and J 1 base, leaving 20 bases between the germline ends. CDR3 amino acids: CATITGQGKSYEQYF. In nucleotides, the CDR3 is TGTGCCACCATCACTGGGCAGGGTAAATCCTACGAGCAGTACTTC.

This chain connects TRBV7-9 to TRBJ2-1; TRBD2 agrees at 8 bases. This CDR3 has 16 residues. Trimming at V came to 1 base and at J to 6 bases, leaving 8 bases not matched to a gene. Per the germline V gene, CDR1 is SEHNR and CDR2 is FQNEAQ (reference sequence). For the CDR3, the DNA is TGTGCCAGCAGCTTAGGGCCGGGAGGGCCGCTCAATGAGCAGTTCTTC. This gives the protein CASSLGPGGPLNEQFF.

The rearrangement joins TRBV7-9 to TRBJ2-7; D uncertain. CDR1 is SEHNR and CDR2 is FQNEAQ in the germline V gene (reference sequence). The CDR3 has 13 amino acids. V lost 1 base and J 7 bases, leaving 11 bases between the germline ends. The CDR3 reads CASSLVPGGEQYF. In DNA form, the CDR3 reads TGTGCCAGCAGCTTAGTGCCAGGTGGAGAGCAGTACTTC.

This chain uses TRBV10-1 with TRBJ2-7; 11 nucleotides agree with TRBD1. The germline V gene encodes CDR1 WNHNN and CDR2 SYGVQD (reference sequence). The trim removed 8 bases at V and 3 bases at J, leaving 0 bases unmatched. The CDR3 runs to 12 residues. CDR3 sequence: CASGTGGYEQYF. Here the CDR3 DNA reads TGCGCCAGCGGGACAGGGGGCTACGAGCAGTACTTC.

The table lists this clone with a few counts. V usage is TRBV6-6 and J usage is TRBJ2-7, with 7 bases lining up with TRBD2. This CDR3 spans 17 amino acids. CDR1 and CDR2 (germline): MNHNY, SVGAGI (reference sequence). With 5 bases clipped from V and 2 bases from J, the junction kept 15 bases outside the gene matches. In DNA, the CDR3 is TGTGCCAGCAGTAGATTCGACGCTAGCGGCCGGGCCTACGAGCAGTACTTC. Protein product: CASSRFDASGRAYEQYF.

V and J are TRBV7-2 and TRBJ2-7; TRBD2 is a possible D gene (6 bases). CDR3 size: 13 residues. V lost 3 bases, J lost 3 bases, and 9 bases lay in between. Germline V gene sequence: CDR1 SGHTA, CDR2 FQGNSA. CDR3 nucleotides: TGTGCCAGCAGCTTCCCGGGAGTCTACGAGCAGTACTTC. Its protein is CASSFPGVYEQYF.

This clone was detected only once. For the CDR3, the DNA is TGTGCCACCAGTCGGACAGTCAGCACAGATACGCAGTATTTT. This codes for CATSRTVSTDTQYF. The J gene is TRBJ2-3, the V gene TRBV24-1; a weak D match, TRBD1 (6 bases). The V gene lost 6 bases and the J gene lost 0 bases, with 9 bases spanning the gap. Germline CDR1 KGHDR, CDR2 SFDVKD. CDR3 length equals 14 residues.

The chain joins TRBV5-5 to TRBJ2-3; a possible D gene is TRBD2 (5 bases). V lost 4 bases and J lost 5, with 8 bases in between. There are 12 residues in the CDR3. The germline V gene encodes CDR1 SGHKS and CDR2 YYEKEE (reference sequence). CDR3 loop: CASSGRGDTQYF. As DNA, the CDR3 is TGTGCCAGCAGCGGCCGGGGAGATACGCAGTATTTT.

The chain has TRBV7-2 and TRBJ2-7; 8 bases map to TRBD1. V trimming: 3 bases; J trimming: 3 bases; junction bases outside the gene matches: 4. CDR3 size: 14 residues. Germline V gene data show CDR1 as SGHTA and CDR2 as FQGNSA. The CDR3 protein is CASSFPDRVYEQYF. The CDR3 DNA follows: TGTGCCAGCAGCTTCCCGGACAGGGTCTACGAGCAGTACTTC.

The chain is built from TRBV29-1 and TRBJ1-2; TRBD1 agrees at 8 bases. Germline-derived CDR1 and CDR2 are SQVTM and ANQGSEA. V trimming: 6 bases; J trimming: 5 bases; junction bases outside the gene matches: 5. This CDR3 spans 12 amino acids. The CDR3 nucleotides are TGCAGCGTCGCGACAGGGGAGTATGGCTACACCTTC. It encodes CSVATGEYGYTF.

This chain links TRBV5-1 with TRBJ1-1; D remains unclear. CDR3 length: 14 residues. Looked up from germline, CDR1 is SGHRS and CDR2 is YFSETQ. V was shortened by 0 bases and J by 1 base, with 7 bases between the two germline ends. CDR3 residues: CASSLGAGNTEAFF. Here the CDR3 DNA reads TGCGCCAGCAGCTTGGGGGCAGGGAACACTGAAGCTTTCTTT. Using reference TRBV5-1 and TRBJ1-1 for the parts outside the CDR3, the full variable domain is KAGVTQTPRYLIKTRGQQVTLSCSPISGHRSVSWYQQTPGQGLQFLFEYFSETQRNKGNFPGRFSGRQFSNSRSEMNVSTLELGDSALYLCASSLGAGNTEAFFGQGTRLTVV.